Below, 30 T cell receptor beta chains from the same sample are listed, as sequenced in a study of shared clonotypes between healthy human individuals. Method: immunoSEQ multiplex PCR; TCRdb's copy keeps in-frame clones and lacks some. The repertoire includes around 1.4 million clones, approximately 98.5% of them detected once, and 0.36% sits in the top ten. The specimen sequenced was naive CD4+ T cells sorted from blood. The subset is: CD45RA+ positively selected. The receptors come from a man aged 30 to 39 in good health.

In this sample, this clone turned up once. V is TRBV5-6 and J is TRBJ2-2, with D perhaps being TRBD1 or TRBD2 (6 bases each). Trimming cost V 3 bases and J 6 bases, with 12 bases left between them. Germline CDR1 reads SGHDT; CDR2 reads YYEEEE. This CDR3 comprises 14 residues. The CDR3 protein is CASSSEGGSGELFF. The CDR3 DNA follows: TGTGCCAGCAGCTCCGAGGGGGGTTCCGGGGAGCTGTTTTTT. The whole variable domain, remainder taken from reference TRBV5-6 and TRBJ2-2, is DAGVTQSPTHLIKTRGQQVTLRCSPKSGHDTVSWYQQALGQGPQFIFQYYEEEERQRGNFPDRFSGHQFPNYSSELNVNALLLGDSALYLCASSSEGGSGELFFGEGSRLTVL.

V usage is TRBV28 and J usage is TRBJ1-2; 7 bases are shared with TRBD1. Germline loops: CDR1 MDHEN, CDR2 SYDVKM. The length of the CDR3 is 13 residues. V shed 6 bases and J 6 bases; nucleotides not matched to a gene: 7. CDR3 sequence: CASSPTGENGYTF. Here the CDR3 DNA reads TGTGCCAGCAGCCCTACAGGGGAGAATGGCTACACCTTC.

The chain recombines TRBV2 with TRBJ2-3; a possible D gene is TRBD1 (6 bases). The CDR3 length is 14 residues. Germline CDR1 and CDR2: SNHLY and FYNNEI. Trimming removed 7 bases from V and 6 bases from J, with 17 bases in between. The CDR3 loop reads CASMDSRRSDTQYF. In nucleotides, the CDR3 is TGTGCCAGCATGGACAGTCGAAGGTCGGATACGCAGTATTTT.

The chain has TRBV9 and TRBJ2-1; 9 bases line up with TRBD1. CDR3 length equals 20 residues. The germline V gene encodes CDR1 SGDLS and CDR2 YYNGEE. The V gene end was trimmed by 4 bases and the J gene end by 0 bases; junction bases not matched to a gene: 17. The CDR3 is CASSRLGGQGFSSSYNEQFF. The CDR3 DNA reads TGTGCCAGCAGCCGCTTAGGGGGACAGGGATTCTCATCCTCCTACAATGAGCAGTTCTTC. Using reference TRBV9 and TRBJ2-1 for the parts outside the CDR3, the full variable domain is DSGVTQTPKHLITATGQRVTLRCSPRSGDLSVYWYQQSLDQGLQFLIQYYNGEERAKGNILERFSAQQFPDLHSELNLSSLELGDSALYFCASSRLGGQGFSSSYNEQFFGPGTRLTVL.

This chain uses TRBV11-2 with TRBJ1-2; the D is unclear. V lost 1 base and J 0 bases, leaving 12 bases between the germline ends. The CDR3 extends over 16 amino acids. The germline V gene has CDR1 SGHAT and CDR2 FQNNGV. For the CDR3, the DNA is TGTGCCAGCAGCTTAGCTCTGGCGGACCCTAACTATGGCTACACCTTC. Encoded protein: CASSLALADPNYGYTF. The variable domain in full, with the rest retrieved from reference TRBV11-2 and TRBJ1-2, is EAGVAQSPRYKIIEKRQSVAFWCNPISGHATLYWYQQILGQGPKLLIQFQNNGVVDDSQLPKDRFSAERLKGVDSTLKIQPAKLEDSAVYLCASSLALADPNYGYTFGSGTRLTVV.

This rearrangement joins TRBV5-1 to TRBJ2-7, with unresolved D. The germline V gene has CDR1 SGHRS and CDR2 YFSETQ. This CDR3 region has 14 residues. Trimming stripped 0 bases from V and 3 bases from J, with 10 bases between. This chain's CDR3 is CASSLGQVLYEQYF. The CDR3 nucleotides read TGCGCCAGCAGCTTGGGGCAGGTCCTCTACGAGCAGTACTTC.

V and J are TRBV12-2 and TRBJ2-3; the tabulated D call, TRBD2, remains unverified against the DNA. TRBV12-2 is designated a pseudogene. The CDR3 consists of 18 residues. CDR3 sequence reads: CASRLDRELAERTDTQYF. CDR3 bases: TGTGCAAGTCGCTTAGATCGGGAGCTAGCGGAGCGCACAGATACGCAGTATTTT.

The gene calls are TRBV7-6 and TRBJ2-3, with a weak D call TRBD1 (6 bases). The V end lost 5 bases, the J end lost 2 bases, and 11 bases lay between the germline ends. Germline V gives CDR1 SGHVS, CDR2 FNYEAQ. The CDR3 is 14 amino acids. The chain's CDR3 is CASSPGTYTDTQYF. For the CDR3, the DNA is TGTGCCAGCAGCCCGGGGACATACACAGATACGCAGTATTTT.

The chain links TRBV10-1 to TRBJ2-1; 7 bases line up with TRBD2. This CDR3 region has 14 residues. Germline-derived CDR1 and CDR2 are WNHNN and SYGVQD (reference sequence). V dropped 5 bases and J dropped 3; count of bases not matched to a gene: 4. CDR3 bases: TGCGCCAGCAGTAAAGGGACTATCTACAATGAGCAGTTCTTC. Its protein product is CASSKGTIYNEQFF.

This clone was seen a single time. The V call is TRBV5-1, the J call TRBJ1-2; 8 nucleotides agree with TRBD1. Trimming took 1 base from V and 4 from J; bases not matched to a gene: 3. CDR1 and CDR2 (germline): SGHRS, YFSETQ. The CDR3 runs to 14 residues. CDR3 bases: TGCGCCAGCAGCTTGTCAGGGGGCAGCTATGGCTACACCTTC. Protein sequence: CASSLSGGSYGYTF.

The chain joins TRBV6-5 to TRBJ2-3, with 11 nucleotides matching TRBD2. Per germline, CDR1 MNHEY and CDR2 SVGAGI. V shed 6 bases, J shed 3 bases, and the junction held 5 bases outside the gene matches. The CDR3 covers 15 residues. Here the CDR3 reads CASRPRLAGTDTQYF. As DNA, the CDR3 is TGTGCCAGCAGACCCCGACTAGCGGGAACAGATACGCAGTATTTT.

V and J are TRBV7-9 and TRBJ1-2, with D uncertain. The CDR3 spans 15 residues. CDR1 is SEHNR, CDR2 FQNEAQ, per germline (reference sequence). V was cut by 1 base and J by 13 bases, with 22 bases left in between. CDR3 region: CASSLVPGGLKICTF. DNA of the CDR3: TGTGCCAGCAGCTTAGTTCCGGGCGGCTTAAAGATTTGCACCTTC.

The gene calls are TRBV28 and TRBJ1-5; possibly TRBD1 for D (5 bases). The CDR3 is 15 residues long. Trimming removed 6 bases at V and 1 base at J, with 13 bases between. CDR1 is MDHEN and CDR2 is SYDVKM in the germline V gene. The CDR3 spells CASRLREGSNQPQHF. The CDR3 DNA follows: TGTGCCAGCAGGCTCAGGGAGGGCAGCAATCAGCCCCAGCATTTT.

This clone is a singleton in its sample. This chain uses TRBV5-1 with TRBJ2-3, with 13 bases matching TRBD2. Germline V gives CDR1 SGHRS, CDR2 YFSETQ. This CDR3 spans 17 amino acids. With V trimmed by 4 bases and J by 0 bases, 5 bases remained unmatched. This CDR3 is CASSVGLAGFSTDTQYF. CDR3 in DNA: TGCGCCAGCAGCGTGGGACTAGCGGGGTTCAGCACAGATACGCAGTATTTT.

This sequence joins TRBV11-2 and TRBJ1-4; 7 nucleotides line up with TRBD1. Per the germline V gene, CDR1 is SGHAT and CDR2 is FQNNGV. CDR3 length: 15 residues. J was trimmed by 8 bases and V by 2 bases; bases with no gene match: 8. Written as DNA, the CDR3 is TGTGCCAGCAGCTTAACCTTCTCAGGGGGGGAAAAACTGTTTTTT. This gives the protein CASSLTFSGGEKLFF.

This clone was seen only once. V and J are TRBV5-4 and TRBJ2-5; possibly TRBD2 for D (5 bases). Trimming pared 0 bases from V and 4 bases from J, leaving 13 bases between. This CDR3 has 15 amino acids. In germline, CDR1 is SGHNT, CDR2 YYREEE (reference sequence). Written as DNA, the CDR3 is TGTGCCAGCAGCTTGGAAGCTCTCCGGGGAGAGACCCAGTACTTC. It yields the protein CASSLEALRGETQYF.

J is TRBJ2-7 and V is TRBV30; D ambiguous. The CDR3 has 13 residues. Germline V gives CDR1 GTSNPN, CDR2 SVGIG (reference sequence). V was cut by 2 bases and J by 0 bases, with 8 bases left in between. CDR3 DNA sequence: TGTGCCTGGAGTCGGAGTTACTCCTACGAGCAGTACTTC. This gives the protein CAWSRSYSYEQYF.

The chain employs TRBV9 and TRBJ2-7; D tentatively reads TRBD1 or TRBD2 (6 bases each). CDR3 length equals 14 residues. The ends were cut back, 1 base at V and 6 bases at J, with 14 bases in the middle. CDR1 SGDLS and CDR2 YYNGEE come from the germline V gene. DNA for the CDR3: TGTGCCAGCAGCGTACCCGCAGAGGGGGGCGAGCAGTACTTC. Its translation is CASSVPAEGGEQYF.

CDR3 sequence (DNA): TGCGCCAGCAGAACATACAGGGGGCTTTACAATGAGCAGTTCTTC. It codes for CASRTYRGLYNEQFF. V gene TRBV10-2 combines with J gene TRBJ2-1; 9 nucleotides agree with TRBD1. The CDR3 spans 15 residues. V was pared by 6 bases and J by 4 bases, with 7 bases of the junction left unmatched. Per the germline V gene, CDR1 is WSHSY and CDR2 is SAAADI.

This chain uses TRBV5-4 with TRBJ2-5, with 9 bases that match TRBD2. Losses at the gene ends were 3 bases for V and 4 bases for J; bases not matched to a gene: 13. The CDR3 is made up of 17 amino acids. The germline CDR1 and CDR2 sequences are SGHNT and YYREEE (reference sequence). CDR3 residues: CASSWGSGRGGGETQYF. CDR3 sequence (DNA): TGTGCCAGCAGCTGGGGTAGCGGGAGAGGGGGCGGAGAGACCCAGTACTTC.

The J gene is TRBJ1-1, the V gene TRBV19; D may be TRBD1 (5 bases). CDR1 is LNHDA, CDR2 SQIVND, per germline (reference sequence). This CDR3 has 13 amino acids. V was clipped by 7 bases and J by 6 bases, with 15 bases between them. This CDR3 is CASKSGGVPEAFF. The DNA for the CDR3 is TGTGCCAGTAAAAGTGGGGGGGTCCCTGAAGCTTTCTTT.

Comment on this clone: At the DNA level, this CDR3 is encoded by other sequences in the same sample as well. The chain uses TRBV6-5 and TRBJ1-1; 7 bases line up with TRBD1. Germline V gene data show CDR1 as MNHEY and CDR2 as SVGAGI. J gave up 1 base and V 0 bases, and 2 bases lay outside the gene matches. The CDR3 is made up of 15 amino acids. The CDR3, as DNA: TGTGCCAGCAGTTACTCAAGGGGGCCGAACACTGAAGCTTTCTTT. Translated, it gives CASSYSRGPNTEAFF.

The V and J genes are TRBV5-1 and TRBJ2-7, with a possible D match to TRBD2 (5 bases). The germline V and J ends were trimmed by 4 bases and 0 bases, with 14 bases remaining between them. Germline V gives CDR1 SGHRS, CDR2 YFSETQ. CDR3 size: 15 residues. The CDR3 reads CASSPPSKSSYEQYF. The CDR3 DNA is TGCGCCAGCAGCCCCCCTAGCAAAAGCTCCTACGAGCAGTACTTC.

V is TRBV6-1 and J is TRBJ2-7; the match to TRBD1 covers 9 bases. The CDR3 extends over 13 amino acids. Germline CDR1 reads MNHNS; CDR2 reads SASEGT. V dropped 6 bases and J dropped 6; count of bases not matched to a gene: 6. This CDR3 is CASRGTGSSEQYF. CDR3 coding DNA: TGTGCCAGCAGGGGGACAGGGTCTAGCGAGCAGTACTTC.

V and J are TRBV18 and TRBJ2-4, with a possible D match to TRBD1 (5 bases). The V end lost 2 bases, the J end lost 6 bases, and 17 bases lay between the germline ends. This CDR3 is built from 16 residues. Germline CDR1 is KGHSH and CDR2 is LQKENI. DNA for the CDR3: TGTGCCAGCTCACCAGTTCACCAGGGCGCCCGAAACATTCAGTACTTC. It translates to CASSPVHQGARNIQYF.

The chain links TRBV19 to TRBJ2-3; weak D call: TRBD2 (6 bases). Germline V gene sequence: CDR1 LNHDA, CDR2 SQIVND (reference sequence). The length of the CDR3 is 13 residues. V was shortened by 6 bases and J by 2 bases, with 9 bases between the two germline ends. The CDR3 DNA reads TGTGCCAGTAGCGGGAGTCACACAGATACGCAGTATTTT. Encoded protein: CASSGSHTDTQYF. The full variable domain, with the rest looked up from reference TRBV19 and TRBJ2-3, is DGGITQSPKYLFRKEGQNVTLSCEQNLNHDAMYWYRQDPGQGLRLIYYSQIVNDFQKGDIAEGYSVSREKKESFPLTVTSAQKNPTAFYLCASSGSHTDTQYFGPGTRLTVL.

The V gene is TRBV4-3, the J gene TRBJ1-5; no clear D. V gave up 1 base and J gave up 4 bases, with 11 bases separating them. Germline loops: CDR1 LGHNA, CDR2 YSLEER. The CDR3 has 15 residues. The CDR3 protein is CASSQGAASNQPQHF. The CDR3 coding sequence is TGCGCCAGCAGCCAAGGAGCTGCTTCGAATCAGCCCCAGCATTTT.

On this clone itself: Other DNA variants within this sample encode the same CDR3. The chain employs TRBV9 and TRBJ2-3; 8 bases fit TRBD1. With V trimmed by 2 bases and J by 0 bases, 5 bases remained unmatched. Germline lookup yields CDR1 SGDLS and CDR2 YYNGEE. The CDR3 totals 16 residues. The CDR3 nucleotides are TGTGCCAGCAGCGTTGCAGGGGGCAGGAGCACAGATACGCAGTATTTT. As protein: CASSVAGGRSTDTQYF.

CDR3 DNA: TGTGCCAGCAGCCCAGCAGATACGCAGTATTTT. Its protein is CASSPADTQYF. The genes are TRBV11-2 and TRBJ2-3; unclear D gene. This CDR3 contains 11 residues. The V gene's germline CDR1 is SGHAT and CDR2 FQNNGV. Trimming removed 5 bases at V and 4 bases at J, with 4 bases between.

This clone showed up just once. Different DNA sequences within this sample yield the same CDR3. The V call is TRBV5-4, the J call TRBJ2-3; TRBD2 aligns across 8 bases. V dropped 0 bases and J dropped 3; count of bases not matched to a gene: 3. The CDR3 covers 15 residues. Germline V gene sequence: CDR1 SGHNT, CDR2 YYREEE (reference sequence). CDR3 DNA sequence: TGTGCCAGCAGCTTGGGCGGCGGGAGGACAGATACGCAGTATTTT. Translation: CASSLGGGRTDTQYF.